The next 31 T cell receptor beta chains were all read from a single sample in a study of post-analysis software for immune sequencing data. These receptors are not linked to any known antigen. Unique molecular identifiers were carried by the TCR beta cDNA libraries. TCRdb re-analysed the PCR reads in MiXCR, keeping a single row per CDR3 protein. The sample includes roughly 800,000 distinct CDR3 sequences, less than 35% seen only once; the top ten take roughly 0.57%. Study-wide findings and caveats: With TRBV5-6, TRBV5-1 and TRBV20-1 included, 5 or 6 TRBV segments were more frequent in patients than in controls.

The source material was blood. All receptors derive from a girl aged 5-17 years with multiple sclerosis.

The chain uses TRBV7-2 and TRBJ1-6, with D unclear. Germline loops: CDR1 SGHTA, CDR2 FQGNSA. The CDR3 consists of 17 residues. Trimming shortened V by 7 bases and J by 0 bases, and 16 bases separated the two germline ends. The CDR3: CTSTHATGSSYNSPLHF. For the CDR3, the DNA is TGTACCAGCACCCACGCCACCGGGAGCTCCTATAATTCACCCCTCCACTTT.

The V and J genes are TRBV7-9 and TRBJ1-2; TRBD1 aligns across 10 bases. This CDR3 has 15 residues. From germline, CDR1 is SEHNR and CDR2 FQNEAQ (reference sequence). J was trimmed by 1 base and V by 6 bases; bases with no gene match: 5. This CDR3 reads CASRPDRGLNYGYTF. In DNA form, the CDR3 reads TGTGCCAGCAGACCAGACAGGGGGCTTAACTATGGCTACACCTTC.

This clonotype was observed a few times. The CDR3 loop is CATSRNRLAGNLETQYF. In DNA, the CDR3 is TGTGCCACCAGCAGAAACAGACTAGCGGGCAATCTGGAGACCCAGTACTTC. The chain carries TRBV15 and TRBJ2-7; 10 bases are a match to TRBD2. The end of the DNA is better explained by TRBJ2-5, so the J call may be wrong. The CDR3 runs to 17 residues. Germline V gene lookup returns CDR1 LNHNV and CDR2 YYDKDF (reference sequence).

The chain links TRBV7-2 to TRBJ2-1; D possibly corresponds to TRBD1 (7 bases). The CDR3 has 15 residues. V lost 3 bases, J lost 12 bases, and 21 bases lay in between. The V gene's germline CDR1 is SGHTA and CDR2 FQGNSA. DNA for the CDR3: TGTGCCAGCAGCTTCCTCGGAGCAGGGGGGAAAGGGCAGTTCTTC. Its translation is CASSFLGAGGKGQFF.

The chain employs TRBV10-3 and TRBJ1-1, with D hard to call. There are 14 residues in the CDR3. The germline CDR1 and CDR2 sequences are ENHRY and SYGVKD. Between the trimmed V and J ends, which lost 3 bases and 1 base, there was a span of 9 bases. CDR3 bases: TGTGCCATCAGTGAATCCCTCGGGAACACTGAAGCTTTCTTT. Encoded protein: CAISESLGNTEAFF.

The chain recombines TRBV2 with TRBJ2-7; the match to TRBD1 covers 9 bases. Germline lookup yields CDR1 SNHLY and CDR2 FYNNEI. Trimming cost V 5 bases and J 5 bases; bases outside gene matches: 10. The CDR3 loop spans 15 amino acids. The CDR3 bases are TGTGCCAGCAGTCGAGTGGGGGACAGGGTCCACGAGCAGTACTTC. Encoded protein: CASSRVGDRVHEQYF.

This clonotype was seen more than once but under ten times. CDR3: CASSQGGFGQPQHF. The CDR3 DNA is TGTGCCAGCAGCCAAGGGGGGTTTGGGCAGCCCCAGCATTTT. The chain employs TRBV14 and TRBJ1-5; D is perhaps TRBD1 (5 bases). Germline CDR1 and CDR2: SGHDN and FVKESK. V was shortened by 1 base and J by 7 bases, with 11 bases between the two germline ends. The CDR3 covers 14 residues.

This clonotype has a handful of counts. The V call is TRBV7-2, the J call TRBJ2-1; the D gene could be TRBD1 or TRBD2 (6 bases each). Germline V gene data show CDR1 as SGHTA and CDR2 as FQGNSA. The CDR3 extends over 15 amino acids. Trimming left V 5 bases short and J 8 bases short, with 19 bases between. The CDR3 DNA is TGTGCCAGCAGCCTACCGGGGGCCTCGGCGGATGAGCAGTTCTTC. Translation gives CASSLPGASADEQFF.

The V call is TRBV7-2, the J call TRBJ2-3; a possible D gene is TRBD1 (5 bases). CDR1 and CDR2 (germline): SGHTA, FQGNSA. The CDR3 extends over 15 amino acids. Trimming took off 2 bases at V and 6 bases at J, with 15 bases between the two ends. The CDR3 protein is CASSLRSGSSDTQYF. The CDR3 coding sequence is TGTGCCAGCAGCTTAAGGTCAGGGTCATCCGATACGCAGTATTTT.

This clonotype was picked up a small number of times. The chain links TRBV29-1 to TRBJ2-7, with 7 nucleotides matching TRBD1. Germline V gives CDR1 SQVTM, CDR2 ANQGSEA. V lost 3 bases to trimming and J lost 2 bases; unmatched junction nucleotides: 1. The CDR3 is 12 residues long. The CDR3 spells CSVEQGAYEQYF. CDR3 nucleotide sequence: TGCAGCGTTGAGCAGGGGGCCTACGAGCAGTACTTC.

The CDR3 DNA follows: TGTGCCAGCATGGTCCAGGGTGGTAATGAAAAACTGTTTTTT. It specifies CASMVQGGNEKLFF. V is TRBV27 and J is TRBJ1-4; D is perhaps TRBD1 (5 bases). V lost 7 bases and J 4 bases, leaving 13 bases between the germline ends. The CDR3 is 14 residues long. Germline V gene data show CDR1 as MNHEY and CDR2 as SMNVEV (reference sequence).

This chain links TRBV25-1 with TRBJ2-7; D perhaps matches TRBD2 (5 bases). The CDR3 runs 13 residues. The V end was cut by 5 bases, the J end by 4 bases, with 12 bases between. Germline CDR1 is MGHDK and CDR2 is SYGVNS. CDR3 bases: TGTGCCAGCAGTCCCCCATCGGGGTACGAGCAGTACTTC. This codes for CASSPPSGYEQYF.

V and J are TRBV28 and TRBJ1-6, with TRBD1 matching over 8 bases. V was clipped by 3 bases and J by 4 bases; unmatched bases: 8. This CDR3 has 17 residues. CDR1 and CDR2 (germline): MDHEN, SYDVKM. DNA of the CDR3: TGTGCCAGCAGTTTGACGACAGGGGATCGATATAATTCACCCCTCCACTTT. Translated: CASSLTTGDRYNSPLHF.

This clonotype was found a few times. V is TRBV6-5 and J is TRBJ2-5; tentatively, D is TRBD2 (6 bases). Trimming removed 2 bases at V and 4 bases at J, with 17 bases between. This CDR3 spans 16 amino acids. The germline V gene has CDR1 MNHEY and CDR2 SVGAGI. The CDR3 region is CASSYKGTRRGETQYF. As DNA, the CDR3 is TGTGCCAGCAGTTACAAAGGGACCAGGAGGGGAGAGACCCAGTACTTC.

In this sample, this clonotype turned up a few times. V gene TRBV3-1 combines with J gene TRBJ1-2; D unresolved. The germline V gene encodes CDR1 LGHDT and CDR2 YNNKEL (reference sequence). The CDR3 runs to 14 residues. Trimming took 6 bases from V and 6 from J, leaving 17 bases between them. This CDR3 reads CASRPSSGGDGYTF. In DNA, the CDR3 is TGTGCCAGCAGACCCTCGTCGGGTGGGGATGGCTACACCTTC.

This clonotype was seen only a few times. The V call is TRBV5-1, the J call TRBJ2-6; D not certain. With 4 bases removed from V and 4 bases from J, the gap between germline ends came to 9 bases. Germline CDR1 SGHRS, CDR2 YFSETQ. The CDR3 length is 14 residues. The CDR3 here is CASSRQTGANVLTF. CDR3 DNA: TGCGCCAGCAGCCGACAAACGGGGGCCAACGTCCTGACTTTC.

This clonotype was counted between two and nine times. The chain's CDR3 is CSARLGGSGQYF. The CDR3 DNA is TGCAGTGCTAGACTCGGGGGATCAGGGCAGTATTTT. The chain uses TRBV20-1 and TRBJ2-3; tentative D call: TRBD2 (6 bases). The ends were cut back, 2 bases at V and 11 bases at J, with 14 bases in the middle. The germline V gene has CDR1 DFQATT and CDR2 SNEGSKA (reference sequence). The CDR3 length is 12 residues.

This clonotype occurred once. V and J are TRBV20-1 and TRBJ2-7, with D possibly TRBD1 on 6 matching bases. V gave up 5 bases and J gave up 5 bases, with 22 bases separating them. CDR3 length: 15 amino acids. Germline V lookup: CDR1 DFQATT, CDR2 SNEGSKA (reference sequence). Here the CDR3 DNA reads TGCAGTGCTGCAACAGGGACACGGCAATTGAACGAGCAGTACTTC. This codes for CSAATGTRQLNEQYF.

The chain uses TRBV27 and TRBJ2-5, with 9 bases fitting TRBD2. Germline assignment: CDR1 MNHEY and CDR2 SMNVEV (reference sequence). There are 14 residues in the CDR3. J lost 0 bases, V lost 8 bases, and 4 bases had no gene match. Here the CDR3 DNA reads TGTGCCAGCCGGAGCGGGAGGTACCAAGAGACCCAGTACTTC. Translated: CASRSGRYQETQYF.

This clonotype was recorded a few times. The rearrangement links TRBV6-1 to TRBJ2-4; TRBD2 matches at 7 bases. The DNA end is a closer match to TRBJ2-5, so the J assignment may be wrong. The CDR3 is 15 amino acids. From germline, CDR1 is MNHNS and CDR2 SASEGT. CDR3 in DNA: TGTGCCAGCAGTAATGAGGGACTACCCGGAGAGACCCAGTACTTC. It codes for CASSNEGLPGETQYF.

This clonotype was recorded many times. This chain joins TRBV6-5 and TRBJ1-2, with 8 bases aligning to TRBD1. The germline gives CDR1 MNHEY, CDR2 SVGAGI. With V trimmed by 4 bases and J by 5 bases, 3 bases remained unmatched. CDR3 length: 13 amino acids. CDR3 coding DNA: TGTGCCAGCAGTTTCCACAGGGGGTATGGCTACACCTTC. This encodes CASSFHRGYGYTF.

There are a few counts of this clonotype. The chain couples TRBV5-1 to TRBJ2-5; D tentatively reads TRBD1 or TRBD2 (5 bases each). The CDR3 consists of 15 residues. The germline V and J ends were trimmed by 5 bases and 4 bases, with 18 bases remaining between them. The germline V gene encodes CDR1 SGHRS and CDR2 YFSETQ. CDR3: CASRPGTFGSETQYF. The DNA for the CDR3 is TGCGCCAGCAGACCCGGGACCTTCGGGTCAGAGACCCAGTACTTC.

The table lists this clonotype with a few counts. The rearrangement links TRBV6-2 or TRBV6-3 to TRBJ2-7; 11 bases match TRBD2. Germline trimming cut 5 bases from V and 1 base from J; bases unmatched to any gene: 7. In germline, CDR1 is MNHEY, CDR2 SVGEGT. The CDR3 is 16 amino acids. CDR3 in amino acids: CASSAHSGRESYEQYF. In nucleotides, the CDR3 is TGTGCCAGCAGTGCCCATAGCGGGAGGGAATCCTACGAGCAGTACTTC.

The chain carries TRBV12-3 or TRBV12-4 and TRBJ1-6; weak D call: TRBD1 (6 bases). Trimming took 6 bases from V and 10 from J, leaving 16 bases between them. The CDR3 covers 14 residues. The chain's CDR3 is CASSKGQLKSPLHF. For the CDR3, the DNA is TGTGCCAGCAGCAAAGGACAGTTAAAATCACCCCTCCACTTT.

This clonotype was counted a few times. The chain employs TRBV19 and TRBJ2-5; 11 bases agree with TRBD1. V dropped 6 bases and J dropped 5; count of bases not matched to a gene: 8. This CDR3 contains 15 residues. Per the germline V gene, CDR1 is LNHDA and CDR2 is SQIVND (reference sequence). CDR3 bases: TGTGCCAGTAGCACCGGGACAGGGGGTTTGGAGACCCAGTACTTC. It codes for CASSTGTGGLETQYF. The entire variable domain, with the rest obtained from reference TRBV19 and TRBJ2-5, is as follows: DGGITQSPKYLFRKEGQNVTLSCEQNLNHDAMYWYRQDPGQGLRLIYYSQIVNDFQKGDIAEGYSVSREKKESFPLTVTSAQKNPTAFYLCASSTGTGGLETQYFGPGTRLLVL.

This clonotype was picked up many times. The chain combines TRBV7-2 with TRBJ2-5; 10 nucleotides line up with TRBD1. Germline V gives CDR1 SGHTA, CDR2 FQGNSA. J gave up 1 base and V 5 bases, and 4 bases lay outside the gene matches. There are 15 residues in the CDR3. The CDR3, as DNA: TGTGCCAGCAGCCCCGGGACAGGGGCCCAAGAGACCCAGTACTTC. It specifies CASSPGTGAQETQYF.

This chain uses TRBV28 with TRBJ2-7, with 8 bases identical to TRBD2. CDR1 and CDR2 from the germline V gene are MDHEN and SYDVKM. CDR3 length: 16 amino acids. V lost 7 bases and J lost 3; bases outside the gene matches: 14. In DNA form, the CDR3 reads TGTGCCAGCATTGGCCTAGCGGGCGTAGTGAACTACGAGCAGTACTTC. This gives the protein CASIGLAGVVNYEQYF.

The chain combines TRBV27 with TRBJ1-1, with D possibly matching TRBD1 (6 bases). Germline loops: CDR1 MNHEY, CDR2 SMNVEV (reference sequence). V gave up 6 bases and J gave up 4 bases, with 15 bases separating them. This CDR3 has 14 amino acids. The CDR3 is CASRLATGITEAFF. The CDR3 DNA sequence: TGTGCCAGCAGGTTGGCGACAGGTATCACTGAAGCTTTCTTT.

This clonotype has only one observation. CDR3 nucleotides: TGCGCCAGCAGCTCCCGGGACGACAATGAGCAGTTCTTC. Amino acids: CASSSRDDNEQFF. The chain joins TRBV5-1 to TRBJ2-1, with D possibly called TRBD1 or TRBD2 (5 bases each). Germline V gives CDR1 SGHRS, CDR2 YFSETQ. This CDR3 comprises 13 residues. Trimming shortened V by 3 bases and J by 5 bases, and 9 bases separated the two germline ends.

V gene TRBV11-1 combines with J gene TRBJ2-3; TRBD1 matches at 9 bases. The germline CDR1 and CDR2 sequences are SGHAT and FQDESV (reference sequence). This CDR3 comprises 16 residues. The trim removed 9 bases at V and 5 bases at J, leaving 15 bases unmatched. Written as DNA, the CDR3 is TGTGCCAGTAGCCCGGGACAGGGAGGTGATATAGATACGCAGTATTTT. Translating gives CASSPGQGGDIDTQYF.

In its sample, this clonotype was seen a few times. The rearrangement links TRBV11-2 to TRBJ2-1; TRBD2 matches at 8 bases. The junction had 19 bases not matched to a gene; V was cut back by 0 bases and J by 12 bases. Per the germline V gene, CDR1 is SGHAT and CDR2 is FQNNGV. The length of the CDR3 is 18 residues. The CDR3 nucleotides are TGTGCCAGCAGCTTAGATCGGGTCAGTGGCGGGGGGAGAGAAGGGCAGTTCTTC. Translating gives CASSLDRVSGGGREGQFF.